The source of this T cell receptor (beta chain) is a study of blood T cell repertoires in COVID-19. Measured with immunoSEQ multiplex PCR; TCRdb has only the in-frame clones, and not every one. The profile covers a few hundred thousand clones, with nearly 90% appearing a single time and about 1% taken by the ten largest. This CDR3 comprises 11 residues. The germline CDR1 and CDR2 sequences are SGDLS and YYNGEE. V gave up 4 bases and J gave up 3 bases, with 5 bases separating them. Membership in each cohort depended on participant-reported clinical history. The recovered donors of Cohort 3 showed two negative PCRs, clearance, or symptom resolution.

This chain uses TRBV9 with TRBJ2-7; D is ambiguous. The sequence came from a woman younger than 45 who had recovered from COVID-19. Sequencing input: PBMCs or T cells enriched from blood (not recorded which). Written as DNA, the CDR3 is TGTGCCAGCAGCTCCAACTACGAGCAGTACTTC. This sequence encodes CASSSNYEQYF.